This T cell receptor beta chain was captured by sequencing in a study of CD8 T cells in Susac syndrome (dated by TCRdb to between 2017 and 2020). Notes on the research overall: Of the Susac syndrome patients who were sequenced, roughly 6 had clinically active disease and roughly eight were in clinical remission. Repertoire sequencing was used to test whether CD8+ T cell activation and differentiation in Susac syndrome was antigen driven. Susac syndrome patients were therapy-naive, on corticosteroids (some also receiving IVIg), or on IVIg alone at blood withdrawal.

General findings and caveats noted by the study authors: The study acknowledged that relatively few individuals were included in the TCR sequencing and HLA analysis. In the CD4+ T cell repertoire of Susac syndrome patients, clonal expansion was not detected.

RNA was extracted with the RNeasy kit and roughly 0.5 to 1 ug was reverse transcribed using random hexamers. The immunoSEQ multiplex PCR assay, covering 54 Vbeta and 13 Jbeta segments, was used to amplify TCR beta CDR3 regions. Bias from PCR amplification was corrected by using a synthetic template baseline for primer optimization and for computational correction. As for the original processing: Reads were annotated to V, D and J genes per IMGT and analyzed with immunoSEQ Analyzer, keeping only productive sequences. Clonality was computed as one minus Shannon entropy normalized by log2 of the number of productive unique sequences. For each patient and control, public and private clones were evaluated among the 100 most prevalent clones. Clones were defined as Susac-specific when absent from the healthy and MS cohorts, from about 1,100 published viral clones and from other ImmuneACCESS disease sequences. TCRdb redid the processing of the public reads, applying fastp at Q25 and MiXCR, and retained in-frame beta chains. Merged by CDR3 protein, the rows form single entries marked with the most common genes and DNA. TCRdb's processing, not the authors', yielded these V and J calls. The sample table contains 240,000 or so distinct CDR3 sequences; only one count was recorded for almost 97% of them. 0.08% to 0.11% of the sample goes to the ten largest clones.

High-throughput TCR beta sequencing profiled peripheral blood CD8+ and CD4+ T cells from healthy donors, Susac syndrome patients and multiple sclerosis patients. The Susac syndrome patients fulfilled recently defined diagnostic criteria for definite or probable disease. Bulk CD8+ and CD4+ T cells were purified by magnetic negative isolation, while CD8+ TEMRA cells were enriched using FACS. Blood was collected in EDTA tubes and processed within 24 hours, with PBMCs isolated through density gradient centrifugation. PBMCs destined for TCR sequencing were cryopreserved in liquid nitrogen and later thawed in a 37 °C water bath. The sorted or isolated CD4+, CD8+ and CD8+ TEMRA cells reached a purity of at least 90%. Note on this clonotype: There is no known antigen for this receptor. No much larger clone is present one base from it, and per-base qualities are unavailable.

This TCR derives from a human donor with Susac syndrome. The sequenced material came from CD4+ T cells from PBMCs.

The DNA is TGTGCCAGCAGCCTCAGCGGGGAAACCCTAGAGCAGTACTTC. This gives the protein CASSLSGETLEQYF. The chain links TRBV3-1 with TRBJ2-7, and 7 bases in between align with TRBD2. Per the germline V gene (reference sequence), LGHDT is the CDR1 and YNNKEL is the CDR2. Its CDR3 holds 14 amino acids, cysteine through phenylalanine. Only the CDR3 region is kept as DNA, spanning 42 bases read in frame from base 1. V and J are trimmed by 4 bases and 7 bases, and the gene matches miss 10 bases of the junction.